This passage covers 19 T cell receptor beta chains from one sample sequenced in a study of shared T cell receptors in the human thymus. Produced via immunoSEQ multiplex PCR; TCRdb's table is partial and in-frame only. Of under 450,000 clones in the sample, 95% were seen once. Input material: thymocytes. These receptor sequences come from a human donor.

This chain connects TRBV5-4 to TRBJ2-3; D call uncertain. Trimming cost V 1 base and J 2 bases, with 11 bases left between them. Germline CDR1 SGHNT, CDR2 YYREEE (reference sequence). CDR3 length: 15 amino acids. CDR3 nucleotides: TGTGCCAGCAGCTTGAGAGGCACTACCACAGATACGCAGTATTTT. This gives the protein CASSLRGTTTDTQYF.

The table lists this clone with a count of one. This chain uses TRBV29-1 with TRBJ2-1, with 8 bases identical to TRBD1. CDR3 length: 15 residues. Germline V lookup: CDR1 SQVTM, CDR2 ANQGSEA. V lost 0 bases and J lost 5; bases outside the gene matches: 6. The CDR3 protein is CSVEDQGAPNNEQFF. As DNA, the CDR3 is TGCAGCGTTGAAGATCAGGGGGCCCCAAACAATGAGCAGTTCTTC.

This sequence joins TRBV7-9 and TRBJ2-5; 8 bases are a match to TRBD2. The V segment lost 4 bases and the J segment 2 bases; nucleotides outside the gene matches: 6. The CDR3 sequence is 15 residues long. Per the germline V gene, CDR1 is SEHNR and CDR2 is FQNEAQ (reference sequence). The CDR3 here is CASSSYSGVQETQYF. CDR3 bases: TGTGCCAGCAGCTCGTATAGCGGGGTACAAGAGACCCAGTACTTC.

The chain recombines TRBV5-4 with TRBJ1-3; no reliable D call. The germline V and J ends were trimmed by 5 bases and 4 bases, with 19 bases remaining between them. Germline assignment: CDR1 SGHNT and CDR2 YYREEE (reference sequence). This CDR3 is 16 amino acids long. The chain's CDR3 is CASRPDGRASGNTIYF. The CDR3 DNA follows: TGTGCCAGCAGGCCTGATGGGCGGGCTTCAGGAAACACCATATATTTT. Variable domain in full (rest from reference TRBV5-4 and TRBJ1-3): ETGVTQSPTHLIKTRGQQVTLRCSSQSGHNTVSWYQQALGQGPQFIFQYYREEENGRGNFPPRFSGLQFPNYSSELNVNALELDDSALYLCASRPDGRASGNTIYFGEGSWLTVV.

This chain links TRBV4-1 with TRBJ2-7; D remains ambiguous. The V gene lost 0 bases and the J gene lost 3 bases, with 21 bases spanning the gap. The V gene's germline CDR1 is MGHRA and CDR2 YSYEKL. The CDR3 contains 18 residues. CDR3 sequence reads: CASSQEYRHRSTDYEQYF. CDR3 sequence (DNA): TGCGCCAGCAGCCAAGAGTATCGGCACCGGTCGACGGACTACGAGCAGTACTTC.

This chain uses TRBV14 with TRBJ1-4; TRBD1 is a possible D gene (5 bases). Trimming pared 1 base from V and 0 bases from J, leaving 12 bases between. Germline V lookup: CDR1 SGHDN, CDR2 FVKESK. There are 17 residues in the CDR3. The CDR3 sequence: CASSQVGPRPTNEKLFF. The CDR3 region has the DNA TGTGCCAGCAGCCAAGTGGGGCCTCGGCCAACTAATGAAAAACTGTTTTTT.

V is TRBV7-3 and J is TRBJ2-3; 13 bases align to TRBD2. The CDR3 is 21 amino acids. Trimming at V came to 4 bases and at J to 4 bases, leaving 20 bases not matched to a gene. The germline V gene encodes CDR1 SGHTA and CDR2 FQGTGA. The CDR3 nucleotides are TGTGCCAGCAGCTCCCCCGATCCCCGGACTAGCGGGAGAAGTCCCCCAGATACGCAGTATTTT. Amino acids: CASSSPDPRTSGRSPPDTQYF.

The CDR3 reads CASSRRQGRHYEQYF. The CDR3 DNA reads as TGCGCCAGCAGCCGCAGACAGGGACGGCACTACGAGCAGTACTTC. This chain joins TRBV4-1 and TRBJ2-7; 7 nucleotides agree with TRBD1. The germline gives CDR1 MGHRA, CDR2 YSYEKL. With V trimmed by 4 bases and J by 3 bases, 9 bases remained unmatched. This CDR3 has 15 residues.

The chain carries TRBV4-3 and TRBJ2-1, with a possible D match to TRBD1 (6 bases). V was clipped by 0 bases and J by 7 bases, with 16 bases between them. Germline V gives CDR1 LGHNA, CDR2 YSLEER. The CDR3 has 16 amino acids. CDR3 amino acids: CASSQERWGPGNEQFF. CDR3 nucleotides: TGCGCCAGCAGCCAAGAAAGATGGGGGCCCGGGAATGAGCAGTTCTTC.

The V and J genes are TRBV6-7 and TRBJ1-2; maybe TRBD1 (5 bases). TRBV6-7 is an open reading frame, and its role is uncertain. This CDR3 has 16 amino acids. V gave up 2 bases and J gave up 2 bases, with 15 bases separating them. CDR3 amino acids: CASSYILLSGNYGYTF. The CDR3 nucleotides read TGTGCCAGCAGTTACATTCTCCTCTCAGGGAACTATGGCTACACCTTC.

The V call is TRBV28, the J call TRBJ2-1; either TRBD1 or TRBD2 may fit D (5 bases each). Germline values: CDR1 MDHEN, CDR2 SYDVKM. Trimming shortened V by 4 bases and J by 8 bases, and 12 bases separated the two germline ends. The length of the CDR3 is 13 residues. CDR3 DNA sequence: TGTGCCAGCAGTTGGGTGGGGACCCATGAGCAGTTCTTC. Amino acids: CASSWVGTHEQFF.

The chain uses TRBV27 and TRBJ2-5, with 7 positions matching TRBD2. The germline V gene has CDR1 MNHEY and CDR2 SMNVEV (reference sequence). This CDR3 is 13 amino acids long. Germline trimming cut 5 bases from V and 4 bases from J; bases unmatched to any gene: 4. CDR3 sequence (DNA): TGTGCCAGCAGTCGAGGGGAGGGAGAGACCCAGTACTTC. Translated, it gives CASSRGEGETQYF.

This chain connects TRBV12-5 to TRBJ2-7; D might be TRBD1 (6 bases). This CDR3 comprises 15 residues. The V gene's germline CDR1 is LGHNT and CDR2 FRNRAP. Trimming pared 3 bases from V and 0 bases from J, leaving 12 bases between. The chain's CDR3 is CASGFEDRSSYEQYF. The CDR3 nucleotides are TGTGCTAGTGGTTTTGAAGACAGGAGCTCCTACGAGCAGTACTTC.

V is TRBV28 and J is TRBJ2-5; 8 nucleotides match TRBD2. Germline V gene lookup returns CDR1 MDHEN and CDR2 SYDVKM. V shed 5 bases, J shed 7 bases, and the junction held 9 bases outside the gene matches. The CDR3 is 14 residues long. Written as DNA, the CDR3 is TGTGCCAGCAGTCCCCGGGGGGGAGGTTCGACCCAGTACTTC. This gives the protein CASSPRGGGSTQYF.

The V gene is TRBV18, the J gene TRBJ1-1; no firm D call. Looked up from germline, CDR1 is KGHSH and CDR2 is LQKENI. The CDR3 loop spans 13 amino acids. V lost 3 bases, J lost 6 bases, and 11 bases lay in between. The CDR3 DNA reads TGTGCCAGCTCACCCTCGGAGGGCGCTGAAGCTTTCTTT. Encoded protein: CASSPSEGAEAFF.

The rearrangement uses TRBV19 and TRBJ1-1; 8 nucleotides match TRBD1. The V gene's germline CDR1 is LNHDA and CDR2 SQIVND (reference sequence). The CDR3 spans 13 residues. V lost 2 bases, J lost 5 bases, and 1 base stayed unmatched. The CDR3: CASSITGGTEAFF. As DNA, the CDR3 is TGTGCCAGTAGTATAACAGGGGGGACTGAAGCTTTCTTT.

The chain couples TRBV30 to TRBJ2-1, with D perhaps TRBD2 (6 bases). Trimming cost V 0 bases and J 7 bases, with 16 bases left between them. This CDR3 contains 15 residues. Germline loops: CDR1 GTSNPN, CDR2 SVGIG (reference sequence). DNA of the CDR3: TGTGCCTGGAGTGTGACTAGTGAGGTAAGGAATGAGCAGTTCTTC. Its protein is CAWSVTSEVRNEQFF.

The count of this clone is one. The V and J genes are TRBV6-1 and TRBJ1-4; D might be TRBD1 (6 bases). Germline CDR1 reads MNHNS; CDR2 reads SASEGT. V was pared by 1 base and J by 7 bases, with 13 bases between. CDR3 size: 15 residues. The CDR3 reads CASSEDGGQREKLFF. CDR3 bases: TGTGCCAGCAGTGAAGATGGGGGGCAACGTGAAAAACTGTTTTTT.

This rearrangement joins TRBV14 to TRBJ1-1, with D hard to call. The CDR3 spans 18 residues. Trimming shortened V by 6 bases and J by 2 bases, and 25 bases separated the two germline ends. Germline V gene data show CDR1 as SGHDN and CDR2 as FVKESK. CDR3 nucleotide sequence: TGTGCCAGCAGTGTCTGGGATTTCTACACGGGAGCCAACACTGAAGCTTTCTTT. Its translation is CASSVWDFYTGANTEAFF.